Reported below is one T cell receptor (beta chain). Its antigen has not been determined. Within one base of it there is no much larger clone, and no base qualities were kept. The treatment or condition label on this specimen signifies: live attenuated yellow fever vaccine strain. At every blood-draw timepoint, two biological replicates of bulk PBMCs were collected. A standard Ficoll-Paque protocol was used to isolate PBMCs from peripheral blood. TriZol was used to extract RNA from bulk PBMCs, from CD4 and CD8 fractions, and from dextramer-positive and dextramer-negative fractions. The sample is drawn from a study of T cells after yellow fever vaccination (dated by TCRdb to the late 2010s). Describing the broader study: The SMART-Seq v4 Ultra Low Input RNA kit was used to prepare libraries from fractions with low cell numbers. Two healthy male donors made up the cohort, one aged 18 to 29 years and the other aged 30 to 40 years. Blood was collected at multiple timepoints before and after primary and secondary immunization, and bulk PBMC replicates and cell subsets were isolated. To follow T-cell clones before and after both primary and booster YFV17D yellow fever vaccination, bulk TCR alpha and beta repertoires underwent longitudinal sequencing.

The CDR3 starts with the cysteine, ends with the phenylalanine, and has 13 residues. CDR3 DNA only is kept here, 39 bases in frame from base 1. The germline V gene provides CDR1 KGHDR and CDR2 SFDVKD. At the junction V is shortened by 0 bases and J by 3 bases, with 2 bases in between. TCRdb lists the instrument as Illumina NovaSeq 6000. Synthesis of TCR cDNA relied on 5'RACE template switching, a step that introduced a universal primer site along with unique molecular identifiers. Priming for cDNA synthesis came from both the TCR alpha and TCR beta constant segments. Library amplification involved two PCR steps, and the second step added sample barcodes and sequencing adapters. Sequencing of libraries was performed on Illumina HiSeq 2500 (2x100 bp) or NovaSeq (2x150 bp). Regarding the original processing steps: MIGEC handled demultiplexing of reads and collapsing into UMI consensus sequences, while MiXCR performed V(D)J alignment. Vaccine-responding clonotypes were defined with edgeR using replicate PBMC samples, requiring FDR below 0.01 and a log2 fold change above 5 up to day 15. Bulk clonotypes were assigned CD4 or CD8 identity according to which sequenced CD4 or CD8 repertoire held them at higher abundance. The public sequencing data were trimmed at Q25 with fastp and processed into clonotypes with MiXCR by TCRdb, which kept only in-frame beta chains. Each CDR3 protein appears once, grouped with its most common genes and DNA. These V and J calls are TCRdb output, not the study's own analysis. For this sample there are 310,000 or so distinct CDR3 sequences; around 4% appear just once. The ten largest account for 20% to 30% of the sample.

The full study reports these points: After the booster, most of the clones that had expanded following primary vaccination were detected again (just under 97% of CD4 and 80% to 90% of CD8), which suggests that memory was broadly maintained. Compared with the primary T-cell response, the secondary T-cell response was faster but weaker, reaching its peak on day 5 rather than on day 15. Only a couple of donors were included in the study, so the extent to which the findings can be generalized is limited. A small fraction of clonotypes showed up in both the CD4 and CD8 compartments, probably as a result of convergent recombination. Because abundant contaminating clonotypes from the bulk population could be contained in FACS-sorted repertoires, computational filtering was required.

This TCR was recovered from a man younger than 30 who received the YFV17D yellow fever vaccine. The V and J genes are TRBV24-1 and TRBJ1-5, with the D gene not clear enough to name. The sequenced sample was PBMCs, obtained on the day of the yellow fever booster vaccination. At the DNA level, the sequence is TGTGCCACCAGTGATTTGCCCAATCAGCCCCAGCATTTT. It translates as CATSDLPNQPQHF.